The present T cell receptor beta chain was sequenced within a study of blood T cell repertoires in COVID-19. Study-wide background: The United States, Italy and Spain supplied acute and convalescent COVID-19 samples. PBMCs, B-cell-depleted T cells, or T cells were the source of the cDNA or gDNA that made up the material.

The germline V gene encodes CDR1 KGHSH and CDR2 LQKENI. CDR3 length: 14 amino acids. Losses at the gene ends were 4 bases for V and 6 bases for J; bases not matched to a gene: 4. Original processing methods: Researchers report that nucleated cell counts were estimated from reference gene primer amplification. Libraries were prepared by immunoSEQ multiplex PCR; TCRdb keeps only in-frame clonotypes and omits some of them. D and trimming come from the DNA, and the V and J calls and clone size come from that table. Here the sample spans approximately 290,000 clones, roughly nine tenths being singletons. Seattle's enrolled individuals joined amid active infection and were then monitored longitudinally.

The clonotype was recovered from a woman in her twenties or thirties with COVID-19, enrolled during active disease. The sample taken for sequencing was peripheral blood. The chain uses TRBV18 and TRBJ2-1; 9 bases agree with TRBD2. CDR3 nucleotide sequence: TGTGCCAGCTCACAGATGACTAGCGGCAATGAGCAGTTCTTC. Amino acids: CASSQMTSGNEQFF. The whole variable domain, filled in from reference TRBV18 and TRBJ2-1, reads NAGVMQNPRHLVRRRGQEARLRCSPMKGHSHVYWYRQLPEEGLKFMVYLQKENIIDESGMPKERFSAEFPKEGPSILRIQQVVRGDSAAYFCASSQMTSGNEQFFGPGTRLTVL.